These 12 T cell receptor beta chains share one sample of origin, sequenced in a study of Graves' ophthalmopathy and Graves' hyperthyroidism. The study amplified TCR beta CDR3 regions using RNA transcripts. HTBI primers primed a first-round RT-PCR, and a second-round multiplex PCR followed. TCRdb reanalysed the multiplex PCR reads using MiXCR and keeps one entry per CDR3 protein. The table has around 170,000 distinct CDR3 sequences, around two fifths seen once; the top ten hold about 6%. Sequencing was performed on peripheral blood. Receptors were obtained from a woman in her thirties or forties with Graves' ophthalmopathy.

The chain has TRBV12-3 or TRBV12-4 and TRBJ2-7; tentatively, D is TRBD1 (6 bases). The CDR3 runs to 16 residues. The germline V and J ends were trimmed by 3 bases and 0 bases, with 15 bases remaining between them. The CDR3 region has the DNA TGTGCCAGCAGTTTGGGAGACAGGAGCCTCTCCTACGAGCAGTACTTC. Its protein is CASSLGDRSLSYEQYF.

The table lists this clonotype with many counts. V and J are TRBV6-5 and TRBJ2-2, with TRBD1 as a possible D gene (6 bases). This CDR3 is 15 amino acids long. The germline V and J ends were trimmed by 6 bases and 0 bases, with 11 bases remaining between them. Germline lookup yields CDR1 MNHEY and CDR2 SVGAGI. In DNA form, the CDR3 reads TGTGCCAGCAGCCACAGGGCAGCGAACACCGGGGAGCTGTTTTTT. Protein sequence: CASSHRAANTGELFF.

This clonotype was counted ten times or more. The V and J genes are TRBV6-1 and TRBJ2-7, with a weak D call TRBD1 (5 bases). Germline V CDR1 and CDR2: MNHNS, SASEGT. This CDR3 is 14 amino acids long. Trimming cost V 6 bases and J 0 bases, with 12 bases left between them. CDR3 DNA: TGTGCCAGCAGAGGACACTATGACTCCTACGAGCAGTACTTC. As protein: CASRGHYDSYEQYF.

V gene TRBV12-3 or TRBV12-4 combines with J gene TRBJ2-7; 9 nucleotides match TRBD1. The CDR3 runs to 15 residues. Trimming cost V 5 bases and J 3 bases; bases outside gene matches: 8. CDR3 residues: CASSLNPGQGYEQYF. CDR3 nucleotides: TGTGCCAGCAGTCTAAATCCGGGACAGGGCTACGAGCAGTACTTC.

This clonotype was detected ten times or more. The chain's CDR3 is CSAREDSGNNSPLHF. The CDR3 bases are TGCAGTGCTAGAGAGGACTCGGGGAATAATTCACCCCTCCACTTT. V gene TRBV20-1 combines with J gene TRBJ1-6; D is unclear. V gave up 0 bases and J gave up 5 bases, with 11 bases separating them. CDR1 and CDR2 from the germline V gene are DFQATT and SNEGSKA (reference sequence). The CDR3 runs 15 residues.

The V gene is TRBV24-1, the J gene TRBJ2-2, with D hard to call. Trimming took off 4 bases at V and 0 bases at J, with 14 bases between the two ends. Looked up from germline, CDR1 is KGHDR and CDR2 is SFDVKD. This CDR3 spans 17 amino acids. Here the CDR3 reads CATSDYDVSANTGELFF. The DNA for the CDR3 is TGTGCCACCAGTGACTACGACGTCAGCGCGAACACCGGGGAGCTGTTTTTT.

This clonotype was detected many times. The V gene is TRBV2, the J gene TRBJ1-2; D perhaps matches TRBD1 (6 bases). Trimming took off 5 bases at V and 5 bases at J, with 15 bases between the two ends. This CDR3 is 14 amino acids long. Per the germline V gene, CDR1 is SNHLY and CDR2 is FYNNEI. This chain's CDR3 is CASSPRDKVYGYTF. In nucleotides, the CDR3 is TGTGCCAGCAGTCCCCGGGACAAAGTTTATGGCTACACCTTC.

Many counts were recorded for this clonotype. The chain employs TRBV6-5 and TRBJ2-7, with 10 bases lining up with TRBD1. The CDR3 has 15 amino acids. Germline CDR1 is MNHEY and CDR2 is SVGAGI. The V segment lost 1 base and the J segment 4 bases; nucleotides outside the gene matches: 4. In nucleotides, the CDR3 is TGTGCCAGCAGTTACTACCCGGGACAGGGGTACGAGCAGTACTTC. Protein sequence: CASSYYPGQGYEQYF.

This clonotype came up many times. The chain has TRBV6-1 and TRBJ1-1; D remains unclear. Germline-derived CDR1 and CDR2 are MNHNS and SASEGT. Trimming removed 2 bases at V and 0 bases at J, with 19 bases between. The CDR3 runs to 18 residues. This chain's CDR3 is CASSEIRLDVFMNTEAFF. CDR3 sequence (DNA): TGTGCCAGCAGTGAAATTAGACTGGACGTCTTTATGAACACTGAAGCTTTCTTT.

The gene calls are TRBV28 and TRBJ2-7; D possibly corresponds to TRBD2 (5 bases). Germline lookup yields CDR1 MDHEN and CDR2 SYDVKM. V lost 5 bases and J lost 2, with 13 bases in between. The length of the CDR3 is 14 residues. CDR3 DNA sequence: TGTGCCAGCAGTAACCCACTAGGGACCTACGAGCAGTACTTC. It is translated as CASSNPLGTYEQYF.

This clonotype was observed at least ten times. The chain joins TRBV29-1 to TRBJ1-1; 8 bases fit TRBD1. CDR1 and CDR2 from the germline V gene are SQVTM and ANQGSEA. The CDR3 runs 14 residues. V was pared by 3 bases and J by 2 bases, with 5 bases of the junction left unmatched. The CDR3 is CSVEEDRANTEAFF. In nucleotides, the CDR3 is TGCAGCGTTGAGGAGGACAGGGCCAACACTGAAGCTTTCTTT.

This clonotype has a handful of counts. The rearrangement links TRBV6-2 or TRBV6-3 to TRBJ2-5; 9 positions agree with TRBD2. The CDR3 has 14 amino acids. The germline gives CDR1 MNHEY, CDR2 SVGEGT. With 10 bases clipped from V and 4 bases from J, the junction kept 10 bases outside the gene matches. The DNA of the CDR3 is TGTGCCACCCGAACCGGCGGGAGGGGAGAGACCCAGTACTTC. It specifies CATRTGGRGETQYF.